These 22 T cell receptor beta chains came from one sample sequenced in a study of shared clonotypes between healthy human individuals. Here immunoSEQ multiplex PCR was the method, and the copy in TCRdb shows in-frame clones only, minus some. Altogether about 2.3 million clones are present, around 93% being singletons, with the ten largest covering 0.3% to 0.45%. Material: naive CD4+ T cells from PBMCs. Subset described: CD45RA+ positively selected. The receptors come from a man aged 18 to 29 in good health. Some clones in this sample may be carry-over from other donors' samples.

The CDR3 coding sequence is TGCGCCAGCAGCTTGGAAGTTAATGAGCAGTTCTTC. Translating it yields CASSLEVNEQFF. The chain combines TRBV5-1 with TRBJ2-1; D gene ambiguous. V dropped 0 bases and J dropped 7 bases, with 5 bases sitting between them. CDR3 size: 12 residues. CDR1 is SGHRS and CDR2 is YFSETQ in the germline V gene.

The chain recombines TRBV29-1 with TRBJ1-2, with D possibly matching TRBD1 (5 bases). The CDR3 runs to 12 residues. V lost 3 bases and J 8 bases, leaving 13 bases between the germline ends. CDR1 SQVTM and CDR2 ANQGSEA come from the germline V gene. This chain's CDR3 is CSVDFLRDGYTF. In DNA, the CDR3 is TGCAGCGTTGATTTCCTTCGGGACGGCTACACCTTC. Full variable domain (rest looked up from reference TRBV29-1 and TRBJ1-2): SAVISQKPSRDICQRGTSLTIQCQVDSQVTMMFWYRQQPGQSLTLIATANQGSEATYESGFVIDKFPISRPNLTFSTLTVSNMSPEDSSIYLCSVDFLRDGYTFGSGTRLTVV.

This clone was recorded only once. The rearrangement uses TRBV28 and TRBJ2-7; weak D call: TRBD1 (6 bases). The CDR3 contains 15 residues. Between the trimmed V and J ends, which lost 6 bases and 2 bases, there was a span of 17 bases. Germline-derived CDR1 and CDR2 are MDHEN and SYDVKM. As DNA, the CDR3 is TGTGCCAGCAGCCAATACAGGGTGGGACCCTACGAGCAGTACTTC. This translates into CASSQYRVGPYEQYF.

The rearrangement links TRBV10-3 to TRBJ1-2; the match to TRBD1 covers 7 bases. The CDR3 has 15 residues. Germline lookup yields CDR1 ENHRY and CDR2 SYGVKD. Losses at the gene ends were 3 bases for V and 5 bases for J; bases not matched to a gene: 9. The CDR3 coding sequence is TGTGCCATCAGTGACCAGACAGGGATGGGATATGGCTACACCTTC. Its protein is CAISDQTGMGYGYTF.

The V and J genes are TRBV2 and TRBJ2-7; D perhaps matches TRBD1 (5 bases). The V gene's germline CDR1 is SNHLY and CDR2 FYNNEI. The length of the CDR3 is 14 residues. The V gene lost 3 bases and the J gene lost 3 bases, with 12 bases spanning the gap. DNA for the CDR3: TGTGCCAGCAGTGATAGGTCAGGGATCTACGAGCAGTACTTC. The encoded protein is CASSDRSGIYEQYF. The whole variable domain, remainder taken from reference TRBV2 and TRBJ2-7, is EPEVTQTPSHQVTQMGQEVILRCVPISNHLYFYWYRQILGQKVEFLVSFYNNEISEKSEIFDDQFSVERPDGSNFTLKIRSTKLEDSAMYFCASSDRSGIYEQYFGPGTRLTVT.

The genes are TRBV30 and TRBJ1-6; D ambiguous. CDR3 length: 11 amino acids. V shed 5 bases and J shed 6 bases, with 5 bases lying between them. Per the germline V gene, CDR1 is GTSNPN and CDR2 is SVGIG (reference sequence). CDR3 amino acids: CAWGSNSPLHF. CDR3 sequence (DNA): TGTGCCTGGGGGAGTAATTCACCCCTCCACTTT. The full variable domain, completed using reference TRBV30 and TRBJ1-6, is SQTIHQWPATLVQPVGSPLSLECTVEGTSNPNLYWYRQAAGRGLQLLFYSVGIGQISSEVPQNLSASRPQDRQFILSSKKLLLSDSGFYLCAWGSNSPLHFGNGTRLTVT.

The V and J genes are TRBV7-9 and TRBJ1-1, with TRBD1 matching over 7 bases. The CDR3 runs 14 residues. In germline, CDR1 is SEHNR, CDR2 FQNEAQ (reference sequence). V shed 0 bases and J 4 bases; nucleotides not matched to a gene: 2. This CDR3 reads CASSLAGGITEAFF. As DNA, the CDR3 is TGTGCCAGCAGCTTAGCAGGGGGCATCACTGAAGCTTTCTTT. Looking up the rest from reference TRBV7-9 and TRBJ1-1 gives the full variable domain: DTGVSQNPRHKITKRGQNVTFRCDPISEHNRLYWYRQTLGQGPEFLTYFQNEAQLEKSRLLSDRFSAERPKGSFSTLEIQRTEQGDSAMYLCASSLAGGITEAFFGQGTRLTVV.

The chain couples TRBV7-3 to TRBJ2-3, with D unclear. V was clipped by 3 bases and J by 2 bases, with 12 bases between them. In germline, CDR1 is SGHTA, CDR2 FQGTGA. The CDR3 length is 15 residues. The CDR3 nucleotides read TGTGCCAGCAGCTTTAATCCGGGCGCCACAGATACGCAGTATTTT. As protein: CASSFNPGATDTQYF.

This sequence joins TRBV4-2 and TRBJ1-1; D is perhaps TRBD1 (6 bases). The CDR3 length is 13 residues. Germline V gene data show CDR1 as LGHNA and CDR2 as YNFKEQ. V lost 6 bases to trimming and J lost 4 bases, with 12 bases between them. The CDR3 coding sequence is TGTGCCAGCAGTATGGTCAGGGGCACTGAAGCTTTCTTT. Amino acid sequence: CASSMVRGTEAFF.

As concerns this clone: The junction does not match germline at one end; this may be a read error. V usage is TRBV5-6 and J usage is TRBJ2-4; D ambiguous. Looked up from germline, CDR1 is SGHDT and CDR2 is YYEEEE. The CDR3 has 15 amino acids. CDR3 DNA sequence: TGTGCCAGCAGGTTGGGAAACCTAGCCAAAAACATTCAGTACTTC. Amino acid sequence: CASRLGNLAKNIQYF.

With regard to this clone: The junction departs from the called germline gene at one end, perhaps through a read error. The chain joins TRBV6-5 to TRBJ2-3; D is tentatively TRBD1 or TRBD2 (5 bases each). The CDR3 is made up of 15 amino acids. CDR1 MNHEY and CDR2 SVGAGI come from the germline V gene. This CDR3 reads CAVGERGFATDTQYF. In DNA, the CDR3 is TGCGCGGTCGGGGAGAGGGGCTTTGCCACAGATACGCAGTATTTT.

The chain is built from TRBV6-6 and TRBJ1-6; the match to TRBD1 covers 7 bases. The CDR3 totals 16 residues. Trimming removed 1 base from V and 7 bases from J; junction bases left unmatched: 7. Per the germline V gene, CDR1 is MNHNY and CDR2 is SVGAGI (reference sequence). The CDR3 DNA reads TGTGCCAGCAGTTACTACCCCGGGACAGCGAATTCACCCCTCCACTTT. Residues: CASSYYPGTANSPLHF.

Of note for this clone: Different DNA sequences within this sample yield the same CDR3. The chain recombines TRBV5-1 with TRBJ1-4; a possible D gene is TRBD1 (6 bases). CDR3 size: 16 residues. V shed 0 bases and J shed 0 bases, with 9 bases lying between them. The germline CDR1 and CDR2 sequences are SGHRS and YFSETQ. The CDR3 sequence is CASSLGGGTTNEKLFF. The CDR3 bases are TGCGCCAGCAGCTTGGGAGGGGGGACAACTAATGAAAAACTGTTTTTT.

CDR3 sequence (DNA): TGTGCCAGCAGTGAATATCTGGTTCGGGACCGGGAGACCCAGTACTTC. Translating gives CASSEYLVRDRETQYF. The rearrangement joins TRBV25-1 to TRBJ2-5, with D perhaps TRBD1 or TRBD2 (5 bases each). Germline-derived CDR1 and CDR2 are MGHDK and SYGVNS. The CDR3 spans 16 residues. V was shortened by 0 bases and J by 5 bases, with 16 bases between the two germline ends.

The CDR3 loop reads CASSQPGQGPVGQYF. The CDR3, as DNA: TGCGCCAGCAGCCAACCGGGACAGGGGCCGGTAGGGCAGTACTTC. The chain couples TRBV4-1 to TRBJ2-7; TRBD1 aligns across 10 bases. The CDR3 is made up of 15 amino acids. V trimming: 2 bases; J trimming: 9 bases; junction bases outside the gene matches: 10. Germline-derived CDR1 and CDR2 are MGHRA and YSYEKL.

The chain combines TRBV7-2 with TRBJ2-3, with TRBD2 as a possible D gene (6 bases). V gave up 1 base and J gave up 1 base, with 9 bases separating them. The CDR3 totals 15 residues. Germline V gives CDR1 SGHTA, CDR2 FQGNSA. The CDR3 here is CASSLVAGRTDTQYF. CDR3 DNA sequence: TGTGCCAGCAGCTTAGTTGCGGGGCGCACAGATACGCAGTATTTT.

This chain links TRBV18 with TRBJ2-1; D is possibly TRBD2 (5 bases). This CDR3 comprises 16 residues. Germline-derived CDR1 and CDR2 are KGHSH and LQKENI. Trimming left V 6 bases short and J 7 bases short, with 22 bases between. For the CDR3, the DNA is TGTGCCAGCTCCGGAAACAGCCTAGCCTCTGGGAATGAGCAGTTCTTC. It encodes CASSGNSLASGNEQFF.

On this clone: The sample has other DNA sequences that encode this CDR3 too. CDR3 sequence (DNA): TGTGCCAGCAGCTTAGTGGGGACCGAGAGCAATCAGCCCCAGCATTTT. It is translated as CASSLVGTESNQPQHF. The J gene is TRBJ1-5, the V gene TRBV7-2; the D gene is possibly TRBD1 (5 bases). This CDR3 contains 16 residues. The germline gives CDR1 SGHTA, CDR2 FQGNSA. V dropped 1 base and J dropped 1 base, with 11 bases sitting between them.

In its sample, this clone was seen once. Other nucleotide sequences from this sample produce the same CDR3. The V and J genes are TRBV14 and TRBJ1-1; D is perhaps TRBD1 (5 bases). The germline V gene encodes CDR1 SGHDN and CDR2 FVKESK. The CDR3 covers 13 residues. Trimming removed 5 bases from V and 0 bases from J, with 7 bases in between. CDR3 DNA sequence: TGTGCCAGCAGCGCGGGACTGAACACTGAAGCTTTCTTT. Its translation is CASSAGLNTEAFF.

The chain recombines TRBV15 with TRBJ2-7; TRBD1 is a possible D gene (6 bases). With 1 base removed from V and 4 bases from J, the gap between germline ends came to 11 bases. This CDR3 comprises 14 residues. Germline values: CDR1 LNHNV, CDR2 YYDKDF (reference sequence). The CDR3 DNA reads TGTGCCACCAGCAGAGGACAGGTGTCTTACGAGCAGTACTTC. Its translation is CATSRGQVSYEQYF.

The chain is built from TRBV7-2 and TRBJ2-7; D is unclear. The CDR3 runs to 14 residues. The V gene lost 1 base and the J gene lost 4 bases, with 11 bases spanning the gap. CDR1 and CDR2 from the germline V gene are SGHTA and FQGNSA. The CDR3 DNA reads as TGTGCCAGCAGCTTAGGGGTCGGTAAATACGAGCAGTACTTC. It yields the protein CASSLGVGKYEQYF.

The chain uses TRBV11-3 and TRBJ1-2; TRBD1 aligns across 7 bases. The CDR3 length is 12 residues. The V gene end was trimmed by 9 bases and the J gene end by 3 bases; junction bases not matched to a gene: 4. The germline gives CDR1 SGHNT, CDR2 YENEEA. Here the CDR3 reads CARQGPDYGYTF. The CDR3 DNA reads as TGTGCCAGACAGGGGCCCGACTATGGCTACACCTTC.